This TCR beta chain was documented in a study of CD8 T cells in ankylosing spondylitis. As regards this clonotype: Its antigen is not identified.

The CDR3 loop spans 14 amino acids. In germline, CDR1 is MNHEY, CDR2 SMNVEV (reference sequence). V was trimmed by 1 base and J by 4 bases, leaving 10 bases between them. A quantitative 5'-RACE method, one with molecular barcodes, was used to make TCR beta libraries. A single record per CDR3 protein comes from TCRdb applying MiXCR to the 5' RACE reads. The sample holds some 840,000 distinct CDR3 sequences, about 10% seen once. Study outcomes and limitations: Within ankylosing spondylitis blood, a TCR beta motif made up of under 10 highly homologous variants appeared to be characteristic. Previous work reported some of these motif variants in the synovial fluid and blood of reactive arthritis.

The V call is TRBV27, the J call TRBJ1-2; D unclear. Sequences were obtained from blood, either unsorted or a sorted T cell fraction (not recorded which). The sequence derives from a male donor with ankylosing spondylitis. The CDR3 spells CASSLFLGSYGYTF. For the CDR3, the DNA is TGTGCCAGCAGTTTATTTCTCGGATCCTATGGCTACACCTTC.